Listed here are 5 T cell receptor beta chains from one sample, sequenced in a study of OX40 agonist ivuxolimab in advanced cancers. Produced via immunoSEQ multiplex PCR; TCRdb's table is partial and in-frame only. This repertoire shows 42,000 or so clones, around 92% found once; its top ten account for around 0.6%. Specimen: CD4+ or CD8+ T cells sorted from blood, collected in a trial of the OX40 agonist ivuxolimab. Every receptor here comes from an adult with an advanced solid tumor such as melanoma, head and neck, liver or kidney cancer.

CDR3 DNA: TGCGCCAGCAGAATGGAGCTATATAGCAATCAGCCCCAGCATTTT. Translation gives CASRMELYSNQPQHF. The chain employs TRBV4-3 and TRBJ1-5; D not certain. CDR3 length: 15 residues. The V end lost 6 bases, the J end lost 0 bases, and 12 bases lay between the germline ends. Germline V gene data show CDR1 as LGHNA and CDR2 as YSLEER.

The chain is built from TRBV7-2 and TRBJ2-1, with 12 bases identical to TRBD2. The V segment lost 3 bases and the J segment 7 bases; nucleotides outside the gene matches: 4. Germline CDR1 and CDR2: SGHTA and FQGNSA. This CDR3 comprises 15 residues. The CDR3: CASSFGLAGRNEQFF. CDR3 coding DNA: TGTGCCAGCAGCTTCGGACTAGCGGGGAGAAATGAGCAGTTCTTC.

The chain has TRBV5-4 and TRBJ1-2, with D tentatively TRBD1 (5 bases). V was shortened by 3 bases and J by 8 bases, with 14 bases between the two germline ends. Germline CDR1 reads SGHNT; CDR2 reads YYREEE (reference sequence). This CDR3 comprises 13 residues. CDR3 region: CASSSRTEGGYTF. DNA for the CDR3: TGTGCCAGCAGCTCGAGGACCGAGGGGGGCTACACCTTC.

V is TRBV7-6 and J is TRBJ2-5; no reliable D call. Trimming took off 5 bases at V and 1 base at J, with 11 bases between the two ends. This CDR3 is 14 amino acids long. The V gene's germline CDR1 is SGHVS and CDR2 FNYEAQ. The CDR3, as DNA: TGTGCCAGCAGCGGACGAACTATCCAAGAGACCCAGTACTTC. This codes for CASSGRTIQETQYF.

This chain connects TRBV7-3 to TRBJ2-3; D is uncertain. V lost 2 bases, J lost 5 bases, and 11 bases lay in between. CDR3 size: 14 residues. Germline CDR1 SGHTA, CDR2 FQGTGA. The DNA of the CDR3 is TGTGCCAGCAGCTTAGGAACCTCGGGAGATACGCAGTATTTT. As protein: CASSLGTSGDTQYF.